These 13 T cell receptor beta chains were sequenced from one sample in a study of control samples from healthy donors and cancer patients. Clones were read by immunoSEQ multiplex PCR, and TCRdb kept only the in-frame ones, dropping some. The sample lists 140,000 to 150,000 clones, 80% to 95% occurring once. The sample consisted of blood. The source of these receptors is a man between 18 and 29 years old in good health.

This clone was counted a single time. The gene calls are TRBV6-2 or TRBV6-3 and TRBJ1-1, with 8 bases matching TRBD1. Germline V gene lookup returns CDR1 MNHEY and CDR2 SVGEGT. Trimming at V came to 6 bases and at J to 6 bases, leaving 12 bases not matched to a gene. The CDR3 covers 15 residues. The CDR3 DNA sequence: TGTGCCAGCAGCCATACTCTCGGACAGGGCCCTGAAGCTTTCTTT. Translation: CASSHTLGQGPEAFF.

The chain is built from TRBV29-1 and TRBJ2-4, with D possibly TRBD2 on 5 matching bases. The germline V gene encodes CDR1 SQVTM and CDR2 ANQGSEA. CDR3 length equals 14 residues. V was cut by 6 bases and J by 0 bases, with 12 bases left in between. The CDR3 bases are TGCAGCGTCCGGCAGGACTTAGCCAAAAACATTCAGTACTTC. As protein: CSVRQDLAKNIQYF.

This clone has just one count. The chain uses TRBV27 and TRBJ1-1; weak D call: TRBD1 (6 bases). The CDR3 is made up of 14 amino acids. Germline V gene data show CDR1 as MNHEY and CDR2 as SMNVEV (reference sequence). V shed 2 bases and J shed 5 bases, with 12 bases lying between them. CDR3 sequence: CASSLGGPGTEAFF. CDR3 nucleotide sequence: TGTGCCAGCAGTTTAGGGGGGCCAGGAACTGAAGCTTTCTTT.

The genes are TRBV11-2 and TRBJ2-7; TRBD2 might be the D (6 bases). The CDR3 spans 15 residues. Germline assignment: CDR1 SGHAT and CDR2 FQNNGV. The V and J ends lost 5 bases and 6 bases respectively, with 20 bases between them. Here the CDR3 DNA reads TGTGCCAGCAGCCAAGTGGGAGGTAGAGGGCCCGAGCAGTACTTC. Encoded protein: CASSQVGGRGPEQYF.

This chain links TRBV12-3 or TRBV12-4 with TRBJ1-2; weak D call: TRBD1 (6 bases). The CDR3 is made up of 13 amino acids. V lost 8 bases and J 1 base, leaving 11 bases between the germline ends. The CDR3 region has the DNA TGTGCCAGCGGGGCAGGGGTTAACTATGGCTACACCTTC. Protein sequence: CASGAGVNYGYTF.

The table lists this clone with a few counts. This chain uses TRBV3-1 (or the pseudogene TRBV3-2) with TRBJ1-1; no definite D call. The V end was cut by 2 bases, the J end by 2 bases, with 9 bases between. The CDR3 has 14 residues. The germline CDR1 and CDR2 sequences are LGHDT and YNNKEL (reference sequence). DNA for the CDR3: TGTGCCAGCAGCCAATGGGAGGGTAACACTGAAGCTTTCTTT. Its translation is CASSQWEGNTEAFF.

V and J are TRBV30 and TRBJ2-7; a weak D match, TRBD2 (6 bases). This CDR3 spans 14 amino acids. Germline CDR1 GTSNPN, CDR2 SVGIG (reference sequence). The V and J ends lost 0 bases and 2 bases respectively, with 11 bases between them. The CDR3 nucleotides read TGTGCCTGGAGTGTATTATGGGGGGCCTACGAGCAGTACTTC. Its protein product is CAWSVLWGAYEQYF.

V usage is TRBV6-5 and J usage is TRBJ1-6; D remains ambiguous. Trimming left V 6 bases short and J 10 bases short, with 13 bases between. This CDR3 is 13 amino acids long. The germline gives CDR1 MNHEY, CDR2 SVGAGI. CDR3 amino acids: CASRSGLGSPLHF. For the CDR3, the DNA is TGTGCCAGCAGATCGGGTCTTGGATCACCCCTCCACTTT.

The rearrangement joins TRBV1 to TRBJ2-7; the table's D gene call, TRBD1, was not cross checked with the DNA. TRBV1 is a recognized pseudogene. This CDR3 is built from 16 residues. Here the CDR3 reads CTSSSRGIRDRYEQYF. CDR3 nucleotides: TGCACCAGCAGCTCAAGGGGGATCAGGGACAGGTACGAGCAGTACTTC.

This chain connects TRBV30 to TRBJ1-2; 7 bases match TRBD1. V trimming: 4 bases; J trimming: 2 bases; junction bases outside the gene matches: 10. This CDR3 is 15 amino acids long. Per the germline V gene, CDR1 is GTSNPN and CDR2 is SVGIG (reference sequence). CDR3 loop: CAWTWKAGGNYGYTF. CDR3 bases: TGTGCCTGGACTTGGAAGGCAGGGGGAAACTATGGCTACACCTTC.

The chain is built from TRBV7-9 and TRBJ1-2; unclear D gene. CDR1 SEHNR and CDR2 FQNEAQ come from the germline V gene (reference sequence). Trimming took 4 bases from V and 3 from J, leaving 9 bases between them. The length of the CDR3 is 13 residues. The CDR3 nucleotides read TGTGCCAGCAGCTCCACAAGGCACTATGGCTACACCTTC. Protein product: CASSSTRHYGYTF.

This chain links TRBV7-9 with TRBJ2-5; the D gene is possibly TRBD2 (7 bases). This CDR3 region has 16 residues. The ends were cut back, 5 bases at V and 2 bases at J, with 18 bases in the middle. The germline V gene has CDR1 SEHNR and CDR2 FQNEAQ (reference sequence). CDR3 sequence (DNA): TGTGCCAGCAGCCCTAGGGGGGGCTGGGGACAAGAGACCCAGTACTTC. Protein: CASSPRGGWGQETQYF. The full variable domain, in which reference TRBV7-9 and TRBJ2-5 provide the parts outside the CDR3, is DTGVSQNPRHKITKRGQNVTFRCDPISEHNRLYWYRQTLGQGPEFLTYFQNEAQLEKSRLLSDRFSAERPKGSFSTLEIQRTEQGDSAMYLCASSPRGGWGQETQYFGPGTRLLVL.

This chain joins TRBV9 and TRBJ2-1, with 16 bases identical to TRBD2. The V gene's germline CDR1 is SGDLS and CDR2 YYNGEE. CDR3 length: 17 amino acids. Germline trimming cut 2 bases from V and 8 bases from J; bases unmatched to any gene: 7. The CDR3 DNA follows: TGTGCCAGCAGCGTCACTTCCGGGACTAGCGGGGGGGATGAGCAGTTCTTC. It encodes CASSVTSGTSGGDEQFF.